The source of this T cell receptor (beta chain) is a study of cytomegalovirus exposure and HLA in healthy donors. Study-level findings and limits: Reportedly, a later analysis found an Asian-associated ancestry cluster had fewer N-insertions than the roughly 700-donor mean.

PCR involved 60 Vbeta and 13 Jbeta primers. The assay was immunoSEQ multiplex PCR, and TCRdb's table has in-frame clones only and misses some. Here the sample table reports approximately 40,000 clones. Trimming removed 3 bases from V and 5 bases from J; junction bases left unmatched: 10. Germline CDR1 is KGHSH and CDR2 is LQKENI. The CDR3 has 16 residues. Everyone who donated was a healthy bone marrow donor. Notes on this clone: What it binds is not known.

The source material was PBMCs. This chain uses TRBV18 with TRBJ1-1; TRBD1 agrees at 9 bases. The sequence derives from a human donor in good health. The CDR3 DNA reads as TGTGCCAGCTCACCCGGGACAGGGAGGGGTGAAACTGAAGCTTTCTTT. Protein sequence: CASSPGTGRGETEAFF.